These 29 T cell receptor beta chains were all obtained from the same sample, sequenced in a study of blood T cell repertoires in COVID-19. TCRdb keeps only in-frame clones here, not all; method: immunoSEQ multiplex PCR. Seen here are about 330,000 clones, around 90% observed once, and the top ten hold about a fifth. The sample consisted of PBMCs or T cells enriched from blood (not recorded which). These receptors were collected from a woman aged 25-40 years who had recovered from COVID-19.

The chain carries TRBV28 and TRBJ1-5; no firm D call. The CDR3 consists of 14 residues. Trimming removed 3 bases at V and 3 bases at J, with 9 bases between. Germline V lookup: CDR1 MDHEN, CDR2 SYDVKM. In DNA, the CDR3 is TGTGCCAGCAGTTTGTCGTCTTTCAATCAGCCCCAGCATTTT. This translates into CASSLSSFNQPQHF.

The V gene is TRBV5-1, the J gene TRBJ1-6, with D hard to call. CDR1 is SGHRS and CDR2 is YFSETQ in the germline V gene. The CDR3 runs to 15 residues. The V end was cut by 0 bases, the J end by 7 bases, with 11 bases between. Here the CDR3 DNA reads TGCGCCAGCAGCTTGGTCGGGGTAGGAAATTCACCCCTCCACTTT. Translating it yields CASSLVGVGNSPLHF.

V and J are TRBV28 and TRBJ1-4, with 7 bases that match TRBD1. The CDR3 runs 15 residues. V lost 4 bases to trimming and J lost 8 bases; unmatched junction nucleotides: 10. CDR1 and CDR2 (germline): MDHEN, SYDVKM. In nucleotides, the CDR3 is TGTGCCAGCAGTTCGAGACAGGGAATTCAGGAAAAACTGTTTTTT. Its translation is CASSSRQGIQEKLFF.

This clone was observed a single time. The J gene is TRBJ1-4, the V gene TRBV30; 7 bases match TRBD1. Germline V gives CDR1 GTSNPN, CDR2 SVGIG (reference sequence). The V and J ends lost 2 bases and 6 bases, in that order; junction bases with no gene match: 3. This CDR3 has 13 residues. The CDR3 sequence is CAWSTGAYEKLFF. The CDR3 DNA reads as TGTGCCTGGAGTACAGGGGCCTATGAAAAACTGTTTTTT.

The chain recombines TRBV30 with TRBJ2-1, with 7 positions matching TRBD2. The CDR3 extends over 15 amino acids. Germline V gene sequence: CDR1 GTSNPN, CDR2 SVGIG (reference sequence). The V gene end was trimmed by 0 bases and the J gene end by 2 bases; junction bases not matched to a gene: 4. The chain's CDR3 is CAWSVGGATYNEQFF. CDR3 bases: TGTGCCTGGAGTGTGGGAGGGGCAACCTACAATGAGCAGTTCTTC. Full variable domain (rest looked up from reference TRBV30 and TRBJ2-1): SQTIHQWPATLVQPVGSPLSLECTVEGTSNPNLYWYRQAAGRGLQLLFYSVGIGQISSEVPQNLSASRPQDRQFILSSKKLLLSDSGFYLCAWSVGGATYNEQFFGPGTRLTVL.

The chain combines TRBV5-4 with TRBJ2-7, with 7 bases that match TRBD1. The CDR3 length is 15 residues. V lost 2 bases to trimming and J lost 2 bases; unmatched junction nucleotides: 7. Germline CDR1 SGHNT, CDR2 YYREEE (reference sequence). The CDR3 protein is CASSLGGSTTYEQYF. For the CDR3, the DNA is TGTGCCAGCAGCTTAGGGGGCTCGACTACCTACGAGCAGTACTTC.

The CDR3 loop reads CASKSDSRNQPQHF. CDR3 sequence (DNA): TGTGCCAGCAAATCGGACTCGCGCAATCAGCCCCAGCATTTT. The chain couples TRBV28 to TRBJ1-5; D gene ambiguous. Germline V lookup: CDR1 MDHEN, CDR2 SYDVKM. The V end was cut by 7 bases, the J end by 2 bases, with 12 bases between. The CDR3 sequence is 14 residues long.

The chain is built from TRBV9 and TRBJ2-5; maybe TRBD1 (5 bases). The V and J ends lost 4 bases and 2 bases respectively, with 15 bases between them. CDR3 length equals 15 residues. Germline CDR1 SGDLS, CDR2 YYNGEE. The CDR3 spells CASSLGQDTQETQYF. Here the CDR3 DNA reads TGTGCCAGCAGCTTGGGGCAGGACACTCAAGAGACCCAGTACTTC.

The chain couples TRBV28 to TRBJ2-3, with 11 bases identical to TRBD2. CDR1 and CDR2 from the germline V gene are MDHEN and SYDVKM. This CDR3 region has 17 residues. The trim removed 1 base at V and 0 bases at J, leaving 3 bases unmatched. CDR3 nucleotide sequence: TGTGCCAGCAGTTTATCTAGCGGGAGGCCTAGCACAGATACGCAGTATTTT. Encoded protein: CASSLSSGRPSTDTQYF.

CDR3 bases: TGTGCCAGTAGTCCCGAATTATGGGCCGAGAACACTGAAGCTTTCTTT. This gives the protein CASSPELWAENTEAFF. The rearrangement uses TRBV19 and TRBJ1-1; D remains unclear. With 5 bases removed from V and 1 base from J, the gap between germline ends came to 17 bases. The germline V gene encodes CDR1 LNHDA and CDR2 SQIVND (reference sequence). This CDR3 spans 16 amino acids.

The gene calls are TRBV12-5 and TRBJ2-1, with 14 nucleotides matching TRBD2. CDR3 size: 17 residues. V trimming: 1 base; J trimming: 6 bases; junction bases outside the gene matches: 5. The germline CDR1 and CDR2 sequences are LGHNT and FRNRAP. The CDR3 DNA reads TGTGCTAGTGGTTTGGCCCAGACTAGCGGGGGGGTCAATGAGCAGTTCTTC. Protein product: CASGLAQTSGGVNEQFF.

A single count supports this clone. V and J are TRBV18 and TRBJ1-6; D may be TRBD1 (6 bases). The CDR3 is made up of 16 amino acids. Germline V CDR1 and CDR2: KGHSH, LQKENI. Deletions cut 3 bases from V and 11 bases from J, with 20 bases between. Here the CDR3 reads CASSPTGPPTGAPLHF. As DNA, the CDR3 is TGTGCCAGCTCACCCACAGGGCCCCCAACTGGGGCACCCCTCCACTTT.

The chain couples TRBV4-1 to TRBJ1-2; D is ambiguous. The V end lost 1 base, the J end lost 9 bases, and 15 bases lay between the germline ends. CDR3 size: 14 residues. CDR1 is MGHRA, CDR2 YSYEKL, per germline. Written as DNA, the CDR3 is TGCGCCAGCAGCCAAGGTGGGGTGCGGGGAAGCTACACCTTC. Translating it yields CASSQGGVRGSYTF.

CDR3 sequence: CASSPAGASGNTIYF. CDR3 sequence (DNA): TGTGCCAGCAGCCCGGCGGGGGCCTCTGGAAACACCATATATTTT. The chain uses TRBV6-5 and TRBJ1-3, with a weak D call TRBD1 (6 bases). The germline V gene has CDR1 MNHEY and CDR2 SVGAGI. Trimming took 6 bases from V and 0 from J, leaving 12 bases between them. The CDR3 runs to 15 residues.

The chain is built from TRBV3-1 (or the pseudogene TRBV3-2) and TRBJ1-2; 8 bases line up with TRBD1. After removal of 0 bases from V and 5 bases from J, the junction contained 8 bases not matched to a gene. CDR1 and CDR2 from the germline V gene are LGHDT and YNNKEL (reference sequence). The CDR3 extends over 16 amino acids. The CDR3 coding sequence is TGTGCCAGCAGCCAAGATGATTTGACAGGGGAGTATGGCTACACCTTC. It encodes CASSQDDLTGEYGYTF.

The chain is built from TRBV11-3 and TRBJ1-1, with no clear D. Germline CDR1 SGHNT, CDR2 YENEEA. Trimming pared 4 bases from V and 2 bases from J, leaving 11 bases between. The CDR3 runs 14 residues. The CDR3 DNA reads TGTGCCAGCAGCTGGGCAGCTCAAAACACTGAAGCTTTCTTT. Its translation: CASSWAAQNTEAFF. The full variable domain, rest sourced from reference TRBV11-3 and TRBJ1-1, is EAGVVQSPRYKIIEKKQPVAFWCNPISGHNTLYWYLQNLGQGPELLIRYENEEAVDDSQLPKDRFSAERLKGVDSTLKIQPAELGDSAVYLCASSWAAQNTEAFFGQGTRLTVV.

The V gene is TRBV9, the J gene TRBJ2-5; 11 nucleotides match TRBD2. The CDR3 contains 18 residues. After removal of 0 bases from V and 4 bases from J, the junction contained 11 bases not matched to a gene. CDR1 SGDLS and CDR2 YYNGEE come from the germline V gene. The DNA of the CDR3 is TGTGCCAGCAGCGTAGGGAGGTCTAGCGGGGGGTTCAGAGAGACCCAGTACTTC. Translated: CASSVGRSSGGFRETQYF.

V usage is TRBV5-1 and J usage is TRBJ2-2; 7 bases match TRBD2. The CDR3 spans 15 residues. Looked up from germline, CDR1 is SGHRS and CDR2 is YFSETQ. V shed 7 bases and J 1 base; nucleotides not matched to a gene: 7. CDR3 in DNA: TGCGCCAGCGGACCACTAGCGTTGAACACCGGGGAGCTGTTTTTT. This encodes CASGPLALNTGELFF.

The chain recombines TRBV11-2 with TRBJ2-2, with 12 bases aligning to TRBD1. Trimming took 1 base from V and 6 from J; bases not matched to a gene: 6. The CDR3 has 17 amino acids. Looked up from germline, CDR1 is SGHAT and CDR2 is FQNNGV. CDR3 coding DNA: TGTGCCAGCAGCTTAGTAGAGGGACAGGGGGCCTCCGGGGAGCTGTTTTTT. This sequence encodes CASSLVEGQGASGELFF.

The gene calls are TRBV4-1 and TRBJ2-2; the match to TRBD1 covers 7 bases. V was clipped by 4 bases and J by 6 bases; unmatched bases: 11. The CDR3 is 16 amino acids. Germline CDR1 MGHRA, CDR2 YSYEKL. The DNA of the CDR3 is TGCGCCAGCAGCCCGTCCCTGACAGGGAGCGCCGGGGAGCTGTTTTTT. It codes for CASSPSLTGSAGELFF.

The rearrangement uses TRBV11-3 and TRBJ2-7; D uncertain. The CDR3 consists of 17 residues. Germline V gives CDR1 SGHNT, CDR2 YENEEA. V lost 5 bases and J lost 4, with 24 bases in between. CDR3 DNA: TGTGCCAGCAGCGTCCAGACATTTCCTAAAGCCCAGTACGAGCAGTACTTC. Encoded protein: CASSVQTFPKAQYEQYF. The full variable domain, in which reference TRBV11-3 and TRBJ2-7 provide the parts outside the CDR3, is EAGVVQSPRYKIIEKKQPVAFWCNPISGHNTLYWYLQNLGQGPELLIRYENEEAVDDSQLPKDRFSAERLKGVDSTLKIQPAELGDSAVYLCASSVQTFPKAQYEQYFGPGTRLTVT.

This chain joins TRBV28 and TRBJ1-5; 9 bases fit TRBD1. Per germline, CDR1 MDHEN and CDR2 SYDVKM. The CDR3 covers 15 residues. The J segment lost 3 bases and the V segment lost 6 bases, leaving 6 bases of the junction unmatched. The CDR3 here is CASRKQGAVNQPQHF. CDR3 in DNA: TGTGCCAGCAGAAAACAGGGGGCAGTCAATCAGCCCCAGCATTTT.

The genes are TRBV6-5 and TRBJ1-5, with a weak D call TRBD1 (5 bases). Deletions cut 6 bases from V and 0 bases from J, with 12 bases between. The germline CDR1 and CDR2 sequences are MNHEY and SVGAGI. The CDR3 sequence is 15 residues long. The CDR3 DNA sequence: TGTGCCAGCAGGGCTGGGGCGAATAGCAATCAGCCCCAGCATTTT. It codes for CASRAGANSNQPQHF.

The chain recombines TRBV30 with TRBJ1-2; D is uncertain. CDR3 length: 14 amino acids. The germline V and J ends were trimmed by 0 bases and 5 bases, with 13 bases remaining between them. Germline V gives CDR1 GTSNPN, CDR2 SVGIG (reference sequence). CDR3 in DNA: TGTGCCTGGAGTGTAGGCGGCAGTTCTTATGGCTACACCTTC. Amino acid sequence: CAWSVGGSSYGYTF.

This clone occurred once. The CDR3 DNA reads as TGCGCCAGCAGCGCGTTGACAGGGGTAGGGGAGCAGTACTTC. Its translation is CASSALTGVGEQYF. The J gene is TRBJ2-7, the V gene TRBV5-1; TRBD1 matches 8 bases. From germline, CDR1 is SGHRS and CDR2 YFSETQ. With V trimmed by 4 bases and J by 7 bases, 10 bases remained unmatched. This CDR3 contains 14 residues.

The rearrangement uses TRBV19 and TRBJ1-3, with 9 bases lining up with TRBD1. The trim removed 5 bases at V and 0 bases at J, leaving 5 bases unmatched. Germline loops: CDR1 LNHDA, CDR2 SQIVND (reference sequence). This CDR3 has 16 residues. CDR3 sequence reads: CASSSPDRGSGNTIYF. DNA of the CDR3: TGTGCCAGTAGTTCGCCGGACAGGGGCTCTGGAAACACCATATATTTT.

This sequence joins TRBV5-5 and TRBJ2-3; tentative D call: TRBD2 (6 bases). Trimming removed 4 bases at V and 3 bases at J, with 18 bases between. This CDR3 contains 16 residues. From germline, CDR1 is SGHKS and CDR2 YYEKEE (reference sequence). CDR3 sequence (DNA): TGTGCCAGCAGCATCGTGGCGGGGAGTTGGACAGATACGCAGTATTTT. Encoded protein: CASSIVAGSWTDTQYF. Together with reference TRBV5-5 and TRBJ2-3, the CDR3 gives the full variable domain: DAGVTQSPTHLIKTRGQQVTLRCSPISGHKSVSWYQQVLGQGPQFIFQYYEKEERGRGNFPDRFSARQFPNYSSELNVNALLLGDSALYLCASSIVAGSWTDTQYFGPGTRLTVL.

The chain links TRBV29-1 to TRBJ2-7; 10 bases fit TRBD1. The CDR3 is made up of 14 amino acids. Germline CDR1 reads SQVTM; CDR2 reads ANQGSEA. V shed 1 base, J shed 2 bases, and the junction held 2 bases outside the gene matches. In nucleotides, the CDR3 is TGCAGCGTTGAAGCCGGGACAGGGGCCTACGAGCAGTACTTC. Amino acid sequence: CSVEAGTGAYEQYF.

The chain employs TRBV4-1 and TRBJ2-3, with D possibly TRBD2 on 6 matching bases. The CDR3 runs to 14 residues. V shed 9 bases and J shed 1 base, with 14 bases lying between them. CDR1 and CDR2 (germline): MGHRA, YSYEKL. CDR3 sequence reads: CASTRGGGTDTQYF. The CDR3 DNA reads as TGCGCCAGTACCAGAGGAGGGGGCACAGATACGCAGTATTTT.